The T cell receptor beta chain under discussion was sequenced for a study of T-cell reconstitution after alpha-beta-depleted transplantation in children. There are a few counts of this clonotype. This CDR3 contains 12 residues. Germline loops: CDR1 SEHNR, CDR2 FQNEAQ (reference sequence). Between the trimmed V and J ends, which lost 5 bases and 6 bases, there was a span of 10 bases. Unique molecular identifiers were built into the TCRbeta library. TCRdb used MiXCR to reprocess the PCR reads, holding one entry per CDR3 protein. This table holds 250,000 to 350,000 distinct CDR3 sequences, more than 9% found once.

The specimen was PBMCs from the stem cell graft donor, collected from the stem cell graft. This clonotype originated in a human donor who donated a stem cell graft to a child with SCID. The chain combines TRBV7-9 with TRBJ1-1, with unresolved D. The CDR3 coding sequence is TGTGCCAGCAGCCCCGGAGCCGCTGAAGCTTTCTTT. Translating gives CASSPGAAEAFF.